This T cell receptor (beta chain) was sequenced during a study of patients and donors after allogeneic stem cell transplantation. One entry per CDR3 protein results from TCRdb running MiXCR on the RT-PCR reads. Of hundreds of thousands of distinct CDR3 sequences in the sample, 15% to 20% were seen once. CDR3 length equals 16 residues. The junction had 10 bases not matched to a gene; V was cut back by 4 bases and J by 4 bases. The germline CDR1 and CDR2 sequences are SGHRS and YFSETQ. V and J are TRBV5-1 and TRBJ2-7; 11 bases match TRBD1. The sequence was obtained from a human donor who was either an allogeneic HSCT recipient or a stem cell or donor lymphocyte infusion donor (not recorded which). It is not recorded whose cells these are; they may come from a transplant donor. Sequencing was done on a sample of blood, either unsorted or a sorted T cell fraction (not recorded which). DNA for the CDR3: TGCGCCAGCAGCACAAGCGGACAGGGGGCAAGGTACGAGCAGTACTTC. Its protein is CASSTSGQGARYEQYF.